Shown below are 21 T cell receptor beta chains from a single sample sequenced in a study of OX40 agonist ivuxolimab in advanced cancers. Library generation was performed with the immunoSEQ multiplex PCR assay. TCRdb's version of the immuneACCESS table is confined to in-frame rearrangements and falls short of the full clone set. An unresolved V gene accounts for under half of the shortfall where checked; the remainder is of unknown origin. In all, the sample holds roughly 64,000 clones, and 87% of those were seen once. The biggest ten clones account for just over 0.75% of the sample. Sequenced here: CD4+ or CD8+ T cells sorted from blood, sampled in a trial of the OX40 agonist ivuxolimab. The source of these receptors is an adult with an advanced solid tumor such as melanoma, head and neck, liver or kidney cancer.

The gene calls are TRBV7-9 and TRBJ1-1; D unclear. V lost 6 bases to trimming and J lost 1 base, with 9 bases between them. Germline CDR1 is SEHNR and CDR2 is FQNEAQ (reference sequence). This CDR3 comprises 13 residues. This CDR3 reads CASRPSTNTEAFF. The DNA of the CDR3 is TGTGCCAGCAGGCCTTCAACGAACACTGAAGCTTTCTTT.

The chain carries TRBV11-2 and TRBJ2-7; D might be TRBD2 (5 bases). There are 12 residues in the CDR3. V gave up 5 bases and J gave up 9 bases, with 14 bases separating them. Germline lookup yields CDR1 SGHAT and CDR2 FQNNGV. The CDR3 bases are TGTGCCAGCAGCACCGGGATACGAGGGCAGTACTTC. Protein product: CASSTGIRGQYF.

The V call is TRBV7-6, the J call TRBJ2-1; 13 nucleotides agree with TRBD2. This CDR3 spans 15 amino acids. Germline loops: CDR1 SGHVS, CDR2 FNYEAQ. After removal of 4 bases from V and 8 bases from J, the junction contained 5 bases not matched to a gene. CDR3 sequence reads: CASSSRTSGSDEQFF. In DNA, the CDR3 is TGTGCCAGCAGCTCAAGGACTAGCGGGAGTGATGAGCAGTTCTTC. Looking up the rest from reference TRBV7-6 and TRBJ2-1 gives the full variable domain: GAGVSQSPRYKVTKRGQDVALRCDPISGHVSLYWYRQALGQGPEFLTYFNYEAQQDKSGLPNDRFSAERPEGSISTLTIQRTEQRDSAMYRCASSSRTSGSDEQFFGPGTRLTVL.

The J gene is TRBJ2-7, the V gene TRBV5-4; D not resolved. Germline CDR1 reads SGHNT; CDR2 reads YYREEE (reference sequence). Trimming took off 1 base at V and 0 bases at J, with 11 bases between the two ends. CDR3 length: 15 residues. CDR3 residues: CASSLSQVSSYEQYF. CDR3 nucleotide sequence: TGTGCCAGCAGCTTGAGTCAAGTGAGCTCCTACGAGCAGTACTTC. The variable domain in full, completed from reference TRBV5-4 and TRBJ2-7, reads ETGVTQSPTHLIKTRGQQVTLRCSSQSGHNTVSWYQQALGQGPQFIFQYYREEENGRGNFPPRFSGLQFPNYSSELNVNALELDDSALYLCASSLSQVSSYEQYFGPGTRLTVT.

In this sample, this clone turned up a few times. The CDR3, as DNA: TGTGCCAGCTCACCACCAATCAGGGGGCCCGGGAATGAGCAGTTCTTC. Translation: CASSPPIRGPGNEQFF. The chain couples TRBV18 to TRBJ2-1; 8 nucleotides line up with TRBD1. The V gene's germline CDR1 is KGHSH and CDR2 LQKENI. This CDR3 region has 16 residues. V was clipped by 0 bases and J by 7 bases; unmatched bases: 8.

This sequence joins TRBV30 and TRBJ1-2; possibly TRBD1 for D (6 bases). This CDR3 contains 13 residues. V lost 5 bases and J 1 base, leaving 11 bases between the germline ends. Germline V gene sequence: CDR1 GTSNPN, CDR2 SVGIG (reference sequence). Here the CDR3 DNA reads TGTGCCTGGGGACAGAGCTTTAACTATGGCTACACCTTC. It yields the protein CAWGQSFNYGYTF.

V gene TRBV9 combines with J gene TRBJ2-1; D gene uncertain. Trimming removed 0 bases at V and 2 bases at J, with 3 bases between. This CDR3 has 13 amino acids. CDR1 is SGDLS and CDR2 is YYNGEE in the germline V gene. The DNA of the CDR3 is TGTGCCAGCAGCGTAGCAACCTACAATGAGCAGTTCTTC. Encoded protein: CASSVATYNEQFF.

V and J are TRBV10-3 and TRBJ1-5; D call uncertain. The CDR3 consists of 14 residues. Trimming removed 4 bases at V and 0 bases at J, with 7 bases between. Germline V gives CDR1 ENHRY, CDR2 SYGVKD. CDR3 sequence reads: CAISAGYSNQPQHF. The CDR3 region has the DNA TGTGCCATCAGTGCTGGGTATAGCAATCAGCCCCAGCATTTT.

This clone was observed a handful of times. The V gene is TRBV21-1, the J gene TRBJ1-2; the table gives TRBD1 as D, unverified against the DNA. TRBV21-1 is marked as a pseudogene. The CDR3 spans 13 residues. CDR3 sequence (DNA): TGTGCCAGCAGCCCAAAGGACAGGGAGGATTACACCTTC. This translates into CASSPKDREDYTF.

This chain connects TRBV6-5 to TRBJ1-5; D is perhaps TRBD1 (5 bases). There are 15 residues in the CDR3. V gave up 5 bases and J gave up 2 bases, with 13 bases separating them. Germline V gene data show CDR1 as MNHEY and CDR2 as SVGAGI. CDR3: CASSPGNVGNQPQHF. Written as DNA, the CDR3 is TGTGCCAGCAGTCCAGGGAATGTGGGCAATCAGCCCCAGCATTTT.

V and J are TRBV7-3 and TRBJ1-1; D call uncertain. Trimming removed 5 bases from V and 4 bases from J, with 11 bases in between. The length of the CDR3 is 13 residues. Germline V gives CDR1 SGHTA, CDR2 FQGTGA. The CDR3 DNA is TGTGCCAGCAGCCAAGCGGCAGGCACTGAAGCTTTCTTT. As protein: CASSQAAGTEAFF.

The CDR3 protein is CASRPTGHPRAFF. The CDR3 nucleotides read TGCGCCAGCAGACCGACAGGGCATCCCCGAGCTTTCTTT. The chain links TRBV4-1 to TRBJ1-1; 7 bases are a match to TRBD1. This CDR3 has 13 amino acids. With 6 bases clipped from V and 10 bases from J, the junction kept 11 bases outside the gene matches. The V gene's germline CDR1 is MGHRA and CDR2 YSYEKL.

This chain links TRBV6-5 with TRBJ2-1; 9 positions match TRBD1. The germline V gene has CDR1 MNHEY and CDR2 SVGAGI. This CDR3 has 15 amino acids. Trimming cost V 4 bases and J 5 bases; bases outside gene matches: 6. The CDR3 nucleotides read TGTGCCAGCAGTTTAACCGGGACAGGGAACAATGAGCAGTTCTTC. Translation: CASSLTGTGNNEQFF.

The chain couples TRBV12-5 to TRBJ2-3; 9 nucleotides agree with TRBD1. CDR1 and CDR2 from the germline V gene are LGHNT and FRNRAP. J lost 0 bases, V lost 7 bases, and 5 bases had no gene match. The CDR3 length is 15 residues. The CDR3 spells CASAVGQGSTDTQYF. CDR3 DNA: TGTGCTAGTGCTGTGGGACAGGGAAGCACAGATACGCAGTATTTT. Looking up the rest from reference TRBV12-5 and TRBJ2-3 gives the full variable domain: DARVTQTPRHKVTEMGQEVTMRCQPILGHNTVFWYRQTMMQGLELLAYFRNRAPLDDSGMPKDRFSAEMPDATLATLKIQPSEPRDSAVYFCASAVGQGSTDTQYFGPGTRLTVL.

This chain connects TRBV6-1 to TRBJ1-1; TRBD1 might be the D (5 bases). V was pared by 6 bases and J by 4 bases, with 18 bases between. The CDR3 has 15 amino acids. Germline V CDR1 and CDR2: MNHNS, SASEGT. In nucleotides, the CDR3 is TGTGCCAGCAGCCCCGGGGCACCGAGGATCACTGAAGCTTTCTTT. It specifies CASSPGAPRITEAFF.

This clone was counted a few times. This chain uses TRBV28 with TRBJ1-1; D not certain. With 5 bases removed from V and 8 bases from J, the gap between germline ends came to 9 bases. Germline V gene data show CDR1 as MDHEN and CDR2 as SYDVKM. This CDR3 has 11 amino acids. The CDR3 DNA reads as TGTGCCAGCAGTACCCCACTCGAAGCTTTCTTT. Translating it yields CASSTPLEAFF.

V and J are TRBV6-1 and TRBJ1-4; 10 nucleotides agree with TRBD1. The germline V gene encodes CDR1 MNHNS and CDR2 SASEGT. J gave up 7 bases and V 8 bases, and 4 bases lay outside the gene matches. The CDR3 is 13 residues long. The CDR3 loop is CASVWDRGEKLFF. Here the CDR3 DNA reads TGTGCCAGCGTTTGGGACAGGGGTGAAAAACTGTTTTTT.

V gene TRBV28 combines with J gene TRBJ2-5, with no clear D. In germline, CDR1 is MDHEN, CDR2 SYDVKM. CDR3 size: 13 residues. The ends were cut back, 2 bases at V and 4 bases at J, with 8 bases in the middle. The CDR3 coding sequence is TGTGCCAGCAGTTTACTCGGGTCAGAGACCCAGTACTTC. Translation: CASSLLGSETQYF.

The V call is TRBV2, the J call TRBJ2-1, with D perhaps TRBD1 or TRBD2 (6 bases each). CDR3 length: 15 amino acids. Between the trimmed V and J ends, which lost 0 bases and 4 bases, there was a span of 10 bases. From germline, CDR1 is SNHLY and CDR2 FYNNEI. CDR3 bases: TGTGCCAGCAGTGAAGCAGGGGGAGGATACAATGAGCAGTTCTTC. The encoded protein is CASSEAGGGYNEQFF.

This clone was detected only a few times. The rearrangement joins TRBV28 to TRBJ1-4; D uncertain. Per germline, CDR1 MDHEN and CDR2 SYDVKM. Trimming took off 1 base at V and 8 bases at J, with 5 bases between the two ends. This CDR3 region has 12 residues. The CDR3 coding sequence is TGTGCCAGCAGTTTATCTGACGAAAAACTGTTTTTT. The encoded protein is CASSLSDEKLFF. Supplemented by reference TRBV28 and TRBJ1-4, the full variable domain reads DVKVTQSSRYLVKRTGEKVFLECVQDMDHENMFWYRQDPGLGLRLIYFSYDVKMKEKGDIPEGYSVSREKKERFSLILESASTNQTSMYLCASSLSDEKLFFGSGTQLSVL.

The chain couples TRBV2 to TRBJ1-2; the match to TRBD1 covers 8 bases. CDR1 and CDR2 from the germline V gene are SNHLY and FYNNEI. Losses at the gene ends were 2 bases for V and 7 bases for J; bases not matched to a gene: 6. CDR3 length: 14 residues. The CDR3 here is CASSERQGAIGYTF. CDR3 coding DNA: TGTGCCAGCAGTGAAAGGCAGGGGGCGATTGGCTACACCTTC. Using reference TRBV2 and TRBJ1-2 for the parts outside the CDR3, the full variable domain is EPEVTQTPSHQVTQMGQEVILRCVPISNHLYFYWYRQILGQKVEFLVSFYNNEISEKSEIFDDQFSVERPDGSNFTLKIRSTKLEDSAMYFCASSERQGAIGYTFGSGTRLTVV.